Sequencing of this T cell receptor (beta chain) was carried out in a study of OX40 agonist ivuxolimab in advanced cancers. At the level of the study: The patients' treatment was ivuxolimab, an agonistic anti-OX40 (CD134) antibody. Points from the study as a whole: Low normalized T-cell clonal expansion was also seen in some nonresponders. Those patients achieving a partial response at 0.1-3.0 mg/kg showed among the lowest clonal expansion.

As regards this clone: Its target is not known.

V was clipped by 7 bases and J by 4 bases, with 19 bases between them. The CDR3 extends over 15 amino acids. Germline-derived CDR1 and CDR2 are MNHEY and SVGAGI. TCRdb's copy holds only in-frame clones and misses some; the assay was immunoSEQ multiplex PCR. The repertoire holds roughly 60,000 clones, with more than 85% as singletons. This chain links TRBV6-5 with TRBJ1-2, with D hard to call. The sequencing used CD4+ or CD8+ T cells sorted from blood, collected in a trial of the OX40 agonist ivuxolimab. The sequence was collected from an adult with an advanced solid tumor such as melanoma, head and neck, liver or kidney cancer. CDR3: CASTLIPAGLYGYTF. The CDR3 bases are TGTGCCAGCACTCTTATTCCGGCAGGCCTCTATGGCTACACCTTC.